The sequence of this T cell receptor beta chain was determined in a study of CD8+ T cells in alopecia areata. Extracted from the samples, RNA was reverse transcribed into cDNA to serve as the sequencing template. This table comes from immunoSEQ multiplex PCR, and its TCRdb copy is limited to in-frame clones, with some not included. The repertoire holds 200,000 to 250,000 clones, 30% to 40% seen once, with 0.48% in the top ten. The treatment was: oral pan-JAK inhibitor, 5-10 mg twice daily. Researchers took lesional scalp punch biopsies and peripheral blood from people who were alopecia areata patients. From PBMCs, CD4+ and CD8+ T cells were sorted. The CDR3 contains 14 residues. V was pared by 3 bases and J by 4 bases, with 12 bases between. The germline gives CDR1 LNHDA, CDR2 SQIVND (reference sequence). This clone came up a few times.

The sample was CD4+ T cells sorted from blood, taken between weeks 30 and 35, from a patient treated with tofacitinib. The chain carries TRBV19 and TRBJ1-1; D not certain. The origin of this receptor is a human donor with alopecia areata. CDR3 residues: CASSIGGGVTEAFF. CDR3 DNA sequence: TGTGCCAGTAGTATCGGCGGTGGGGTCACTGAAGCTTTCTTT.